This T cell receptor beta chain was found in a study of cytomegalovirus exposure and HLA in healthy donors (dated by TCRdb to about 2017). About the full investigation: According to an earlier analysis of 587 of the donors, 200 million or so T cells yielded 117 million unique TCR beta sequences and about 300 Gb of sequence data. Class I and class II HLA loci were covered by the typing at four-digit resolution. Among some 400 genotyped donors of the cohort, an average of around 220,000 unique TCR beta nucleotide sequences was sequenced per donor, of which 15% to 20% were non-productive. Of the approximately 400 genotyped donors, roughly 85% fell in the genetic ancestry cluster associated with self-reported Caucasian donors. Donor age, sex, ethnicity and CMV serostatus were collected together with the repertoire data. A separate validation cohort of roughly 120 different subjects was used in addition to the 666-subject first cohort. The later analysis used no new phenotypic data to find candidate immune exposures, relying instead on TCR beta sequences and their occurrence across donors. All discovery cohort repertoires had been generated on a single sequencing platform. The study aimed to test whether cataloging public T cell receptors could reveal signatures of past pathogen exposure. In a later analysis, previously published TCR beta repertoires from more than 500 donors were re-analyzed and high-resolution HLA genotyping was added so that TCR occurrence patterns could be studied. Four or five DR-DQ haplotypes were handled as single units for association and clustering because linkage in the cohort was strong. An early release covering about 600 HLA-typed donors comprised roughly 300 gigabases of sequencing data and approximately 80 million unique TCR sequences. To predict cytomegalovirus infection status, the study combined high-throughput TCR immunosequencing, statistical association of individual TCRs with disease status, and machine learning. A later genetic analysis took genome-wide SNP genotypes for about 55% of the roughly 670 donors and used that subset as a discovery cohort. The study used immunosequencing to profile the T cell repertoires of 600 to 850 subjects and linked those repertoires to cytomegalovirus serostatus. To decide whether each TCR beta V gene segment behaved as functional or pseudogenic, an earlier analysis of approximately 590 of the donors relied on high-throughput TCR beta sequencing. The number of donors typed differed by locus, with about 629-630 for A, B, C, DRB1 and DQB1, roughly 520 for DQA1, nearly 610 for DPA1, and roughly 450 for DPB1. Findings and caveats that apply to the study as a whole: Several of the top co-occurrence clusters appeared to be linked to parvovirus B19, influenza, CMV and Epstein-Barr virus, according to a later analysis. At a false discovery rate of 0.05, a later analysis linked approximately 18,000 TCR beta sequences to specific HLA alleles. The authors suggested that the approach could potentially be extended to other disease states and immunological phenotypes. Most TCR sequences were observed very rarely across donors, whereas some public TCRs were present in many individuals. The presence/absence analyses assumed that sequencing depth was roughly uniform across donors, and that assumption may not be true. The 87-base-pair reads could not distinguish some IMGT-functional V segments, including TRBV6-2 and TRBV6-3, so those segments were excluded. CMV serostatus was the only immune exposure information available for the cohort. Strong co-occurrence of HLA alleles, especially DR and DQ, made assigning TCR associations to individual alleles difficult. Linkage disequilibrium might explain the correlated functional status among segregating V segments, but an unknown experimental factor could not be ruled out. This cohort had only TCR beta chains sequenced, and the lack of alpha or paired-chain data limited which features could be detected. The classifier was reported to diagnose cytomegalovirus status with high specificity and sensitivity in both the original cohort and the validation cohort. In an earlier analysis of roughly 500 of the donors, most TCR beta V segments appeared in productive rearrangements about 87% or about 30% of the time, broadly matching IMGT annotations. A further reported finding was that TCR beta sequences accurately predicted the HLA-A and HLA-B alleles for most subjects in the first cohort. According to a later analysis, TCR association rates differed among HLA loci, with DRB1 alleles showing the most associated TCRs and HLA-C alleles showing the fewest. In vitro tests confirmed that a few of the cytomegalovirus-associated TCR beta chains recognize cytomegalovirus antigens. An association between a missense DCLRE1C variant and V-gene and J-gene trimming of TCR beta chains was found in a later genetic analysis and replicated in an independent cohort. A total of fewer than 200 TCR beta chains were listed by the study as associated with cytomegalovirus. A later analysis found that most CMV-associated TCR beta chains appeared HLA-restricted, with HLA associations seemingly driven largely by CMV exposure. The sequencing pipeline was judged likely to have produced a cluster of highly shared sequence variants as a technical artifact. According to a later genetic analysis, donors in an Asian-associated ancestry cluster had fewer N-insertions in productive TCRs than the approximately 610-donor mean. Because counts were too low, 15 to 20 rarely observed V segments, including chromosome 9 orphons, were excluded from the earlier analysis of several hundred of the donors. Because HLA typing was missing for some donors at each locus, association tests included only the typed subset. A later analysis found that HLA-associated TCR beta chains were more clonally expanded and had lower generation probabilities than equally common non-associated chains.

The cohort consisted of 600 or so healthy bone marrow donors. At the time of sampling, all cohort members were nominally healthy, though unrecorded immune exposures were likely present. The donor was CMV seronegative and belonged to the group of 350 to 400 seronegative cohort members. A peripheral blood sample was collected from each donor, and TCR beta sequencing was performed on peripheral blood mononuclear cells. Genomic DNA extraction from the blood cell samples was performed with the Qiagen DNeasy Blood Extraction Kit. Preparation of the library involved the immunoSEQ multiplex PCR assay. A mixture of 60 forward primers for TCR Vbeta segments and 13 reverse primers for TCR Jbeta segments was used in the multiplex PCR. The CDR3 region of rearranged TCR beta genes was amplified from genomic DNA with a multiplex PCR assay. The Illumina HiSeq System was used to sequence the amplified TCR beta libraries as 87-base-pair reads. In the original analysis: A later analysis counted approximately 84 million unique TCR beta chains across the 640 or so repertoires, and 9.5 million to 11 million of these chains were shared by at least two donors. Raw reads were error-corrected and collapsed into unique sequences with a nearest-neighbor algorithm that merged closely related sequences to remove PCR and sequencing errors. Alignment of CDR3 sequences to IMGT reference sequences was used to assign V, D and J gene segments. For a sequence to be retained, a match of at least six nucleotides to both a V gene segment and a J gene segment was required. A rearrangement counted as productive if the CDR3 had no stop codons and remained in frame with V and J, and every other rearrangement counted as non-productive. CDR3 was defined by IMGT convention, running from the second conserved V-encoded cysteine to the conserved J-encoded phenylalanine. Sequences without an unambiguous match to a single V gene segment were excluded from the earlier analysis of about 630 of the donors. In an earlier analysis of several hundred of the donors, a V segment was called functional when productive rearrangements were above 56.7%, and segregating when the standard deviation between donors exceeded 5%. A statistical classification framework was developed to diagnose cytomegalovirus status using the catalog of TCR beta chain sequences. V and J gene assignment, in a later analysis, came from comparing TCR nucleotide sequences with IMGT/GENE-DB human TR gene sequences. The TCRdist pipeline was used in a later analysis to assign CDR3 sequences and most-parsimonious VDJ recombination scenarios. In a later analysis, each TCR beta chain was defined by its CDR3 amino acid sequence together with its V-gene family, and reads lacking a unique V-gene family were excluded. In a later analysis, some 600 highly shared, low-generation-probability nucleotide sequences were removed to address suspected cross-contamination and a sequencing artifact. A later analysis calculated a clonal expansion index for each public chain from normalized within-repertoire ranks of inferred template counts. In a later analysis, generation probabilities were computed with a VDJ recombination model fitted to out-of-frame rearrangements, and the resulting probabilities were checked against IGoR. In a later analysis, TCR-TCR, TCR-HLA and TCR-CMV co-occurrence was scored with hypergeometric tests, and a repertoire-size bias correction was applied to TCR pairs. False discovery rates were estimated in a later analysis by permuting HLA or CMV assignments 20 times. In a later analysis, co-occurring TCRs were grouped using DBSCAN, and TCRdist sequence similarity was added for clustering within HLA-allele-positive subsets. Co-occurrence clustering excluded repertoires with fewer than 30,000 or more than 120,000 public chains, plus five with anomalous nucleotide sharing. As stored in TCRdb, this immuneACCESS dataset retains in-frame rearrangements with V and J assigned. A fraction of the clones does not appear; measured against another copy, unresolved V genes explain less than half of the discrepancy, and the remainder lacks a known reason. V, J and clone size derive from that table, while D and trimming were established from the DNA sequence. The sample table records roughly 120,000 clones; roughly 70% of these occur just once. The ten biggest clones cover 0.85% to 0.9% of the sample.

On this clone: Its cognate antigen has yet to be identified. No clone much larger than this one lies a single base away; base qualities are absent.

In the germline V gene, CDR1 corresponds to SGHRS and CDR2 to YFSETQ. The CDR3 runs 14 amino acids, cysteine and phenylalanine included. Solely the CDR3 DNA is kept, with 42 bases framed from the first base. Clipping removes 3 bases from V and 6 bases from J, with 6 as the unmatched junction base count. The sequenced sample was PBMCs. The chain links TRBV5-1 with TRBJ1-2, with 9 central nucleotides matching TRBD1. This TCR was recovered from a woman in her twenties or thirties in good health and CMV-seronegative. CDR3 region: CASSSGQGLDGYTF. The DNA sequence is TGCGCCAGCAGCTCTGGACAGGGGTTAGATGGCTACACCTTC.